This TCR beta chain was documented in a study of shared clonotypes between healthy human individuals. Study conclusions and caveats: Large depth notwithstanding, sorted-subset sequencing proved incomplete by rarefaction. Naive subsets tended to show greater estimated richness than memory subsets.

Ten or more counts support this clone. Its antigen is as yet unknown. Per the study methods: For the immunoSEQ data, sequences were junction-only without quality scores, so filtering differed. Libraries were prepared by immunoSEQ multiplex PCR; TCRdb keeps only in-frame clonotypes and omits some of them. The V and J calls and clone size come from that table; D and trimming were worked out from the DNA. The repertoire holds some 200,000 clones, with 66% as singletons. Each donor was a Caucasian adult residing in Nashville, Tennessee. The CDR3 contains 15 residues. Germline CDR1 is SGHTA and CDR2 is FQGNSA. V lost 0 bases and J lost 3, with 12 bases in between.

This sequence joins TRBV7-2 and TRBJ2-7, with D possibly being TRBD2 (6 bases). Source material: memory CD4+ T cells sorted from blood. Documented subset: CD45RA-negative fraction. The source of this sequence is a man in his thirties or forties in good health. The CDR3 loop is CASSLAPGGGYEQYF. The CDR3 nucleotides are TGTGCCAGCAGCTTAGCCCCTGGGGGAGGCTACGAGCAGTACTTC.